The 31 T cell receptor beta chains given below trace back to one sample, sequenced in a study of molecular identifiers for immune sequencing clone quantification. TCRdb fed the PCR reads into MiXCR, producing one record per CDR3 protein. The sample carries roughly 630,000 distinct CDR3 sequences, roughly 25% recorded once. The sample was naive CD8+ T cells from blood, with Jurkat cell RNA spiked in. The subset here: FACS-sorted CD8+CD4-CCR7+CD45RA+ naive T cells. The receptors shown here come from a human donor in good health. Some libraries in this study had Jurkat cell RNA spiked in.

This clonotype appeared many times. V gene TRBV7-2 combines with J gene TRBJ2-1; 9 bases are shared with TRBD2. Germline loops: CDR1 SGHTA, CDR2 FQGNSA. V lost 5 bases, J lost 9 bases, and 11 bases stayed unmatched. The CDR3 length is 15 residues. The CDR3 coding sequence is TGTGCCAGCAGCGAAAGACTAGCGGAGGCGGGTGAGCAGTTCTTC. Protein sequence: CASSERLAEAGEQFF.

This clonotype was counted at least ten times. This rearrangement joins TRBV20-1 to TRBJ2-1; the match to TRBD2 covers 15 bases. The V segment lost 0 bases and the J segment 9 bases; nucleotides outside the gene matches: 3. Germline assignment: CDR1 DFQATT and CDR2 SNEGSKA (reference sequence). The CDR3 is 15 amino acids. CDR3 residues: CSAREGLAGGREQFF. The CDR3 DNA follows: TGCAGTGCTAGAGAGGGACTAGCGGGGGGCCGTGAGCAGTTCTTC.

This clonotype was seen at least ten times. The gene calls are TRBV6-2 or TRBV6-3 and TRBJ1-1; the D gene is possibly TRBD1 (6 bases). Looked up from germline, CDR1 is MNHEY and CDR2 is SVGEGT. V lost 7 bases and J lost 5, with 17 bases in between. The CDR3 has 14 residues. The CDR3 region is CASTSRGLWTEAFF. DNA for the CDR3: TGTGCCAGCACTTCAAGGGGGTTGTGGACTGAAGCTTTCTTT.

This clonotype was counted at least ten times. The rearrangement uses TRBV28 and TRBJ2-4, with 10 bases matching TRBD1. The CDR3 is made up of 16 amino acids. The V segment lost 4 bases and the J segment 6 bases; nucleotides outside the gene matches: 9. Germline V lookup: CDR1 MDHEN, CDR2 SYDVKM. The CDR3 DNA reads TGTGCCAGCAGTTCCTTCCCGACAGGGGGCCTAAACATTCAGTACTTC. This encodes CASSSFPTGGLNIQYF. Using reference TRBV28 and TRBJ2-4 for the parts outside the CDR3, the full variable domain is DVKVTQSSRYLVKRTGEKVFLECVQDMDHENMFWYRQDPGLGLRLIYFSYDVKMKEKGDIPEGYSVSREKKERFSLILESASTNQTSMYLCASSSFPTGGLNIQYFGAGTRLSVL.

Points on this clonotype: A read error may explain this, as a much larger clone is one base away. J is TRBJ1-1 and V is TRBV4-1, with D unclear. From germline, CDR1 is MGHRA and CDR2 YSYEKL. The CDR3 runs 14 residues. The CDR3 loop reads CASSHTGRNTETFF. CDR3 nucleotides: TGCGCCAGCAGCCACACCGGGAGAAACACTGAAACTTTCTTT.

Ten or more counts support this clonotype. The chain has TRBV20-1 and TRBJ2-7; D is unclear. The length of the CDR3 is 14 residues. Germline V gene sequence: CDR1 DFQATT, CDR2 SNEGSKA (reference sequence). V dropped 0 bases and J dropped 6 bases, with 15 bases sitting between them. CDR3 amino acids: CSARDMGLTVEQYF. In DNA, the CDR3 is TGCAGTGCTAGAGATATGGGATTGACTGTCGAGCAGTACTTC.

Note on this clonotype: At one boundary the junction diverges from the germline segment, which might be a read error. The rearrangement links TRBV7-9 to TRBJ2-7; D is possibly TRBD1 (5 bases). The CDR3 loop spans 15 amino acids. Per the germline V gene, CDR1 is SEHNR and CDR2 is FQNEAQ (reference sequence). The CDR3 reads CASSPWTSSSYQQYF. CDR3 DNA: TGTGCCAGCAGCCCGTGGACAAGCAGCTCCTACCAGCAGTACTTC. Full variable domain (outside the CDR3, taken from reference TRBV7-9 and TRBJ2-7): DTGVSQNPRHKITKRGQNVTFRCDPISEHNRLYWYRQTLGQGPEFLTYFQNEAQLEKSRLLSDRFSAERPKGSFSTLEIQRTEQGDSAMYLCASSPWTSSSYQQYFGPGTRLTVT.

This clonotype was counted a few times. Just one base apart from a much larger clone, this may be a read error. This rearrangement joins TRBV7-9 to TRBJ1-4; D remains ambiguous. Germline V gene data show CDR1 as SEHNR and CDR2 as FQNEAQ (reference sequence). The CDR3 length is 15 residues. Here the CDR3 DNA reads TGTGCCGGCAGCTCCCCGGTTGGGATGGATGAAAAACTGTTTTTT. Encoded protein: CAGSSPVGMDEKLFF.

This sequence joins TRBV6-2 or TRBV6-3 and TRBJ1-1; the match to TRBD1 covers 9 bases. The germline gives CDR1 MNHEY, CDR2 SVGEGT. The length of the CDR3 is 17 residues. After removal of 0 bases from V and 5 bases from J, the junction contained 10 bases not matched to a gene. The CDR3 protein is CASSYSVPGQGGTEAFF. In DNA, the CDR3 is TGTGCCAGCAGTTACTCCGTCCCGGGACAGGGCGGTACTGAAGCTTTCTTT.

The V and J genes are TRBV12-3 or TRBV12-4 and TRBJ2-1; 8 positions match TRBD1. V gave up 6 bases and J gave up 1 base; unmatched junction bases: 8. CDR3 size: 16 residues. CDR3 residues: CASRAPGGGSYNEQFF. CDR3 bases: TGTGCCAGCAGAGCCCCAGGGGGCGGTTCCTACAATGAGCAGTTCTTC.

This clonotype was seen a handful of times. The J gene is TRBJ2-7, the V gene TRBV6-6; 12 bases match TRBD2. The CDR3 runs 15 residues. Germline assignment: CDR1 MNHNY and CDR2 SVGAGI (reference sequence). After removal of 8 bases from V and 1 base from J, the junction contained 6 bases not matched to a gene. The CDR3 nucleotides are TGTGCCAGCCGATTCGGACTAGCGGGATCCTACGAGCAGTACTTC. Amino acid sequence: CASRFGLAGSYEQYF.

The rearrangement uses TRBV19 and TRBJ1-2; D not certain. Germline CDR1 reads LNHDA; CDR2 reads SQIVND (reference sequence). With 7 bases removed from V and 1 base from J, the gap between germline ends came to 16 bases. This CDR3 has 15 amino acids. The DNA of the CDR3 is TGTGCCAGTACCTCCAGGACGGAGATTAACTATGGCTACACCTTC. Residues: CASTSRTEINYGYTF.

As regards this clonotype: A single base separates this from a much larger clone, so it may be a read error. The genes are TRBV10-3 and TRBJ1-1; unclear D gene. The germline gives CDR1 ENHRY, CDR2 SYGVKD. There are 15 residues in the CDR3. Trimming took 3 bases from V and 0 from J, leaving 11 bases between them. The CDR3 DNA reads as TGTGCCATCAGTGACACCATAGCCCTGAACACTGAAGCTTTCTTT. Protein: CAISDTIALNTEAFF.

This chain uses TRBV6-2 or TRBV6-3 with TRBJ2-7, with 8 bases identical to TRBD2. Per germline, CDR1 MNHEY and CDR2 SVGEGT. The junction had 18 bases not matched to a gene; V was cut back by 5 bases and J by 3 bases. The CDR3 totals 18 residues. Here the CDR3 DNA reads TGTGCCAGCAGTCACCTTCGGACTAGCCCAAAAGCCTACTACGAGCAGTACTTC. Translating it yields CASSHLRTSPKAYYEQYF.

This clonotype came up a few times. A much larger clone lies one base from this, so it may be a read error. The gene calls are TRBV7-9 and TRBJ2-5; D may correspond to TRBD1 or TRBD2 (5 bases each). CDR3 length: 16 amino acids. The V gene's germline CDR1 is SEHNR and CDR2 FQNEAQ (reference sequence). V was shortened by 5 bases and J by 4 bases, with 20 bases between the two germline ends. The CDR3, as DNA: TGTGCCAGCAGCCGGACTCAAATAGGGGAACGAGAGACCCAGTACTTC. Amino acid sequence: CASSRTQIGERETQYF.

The chain carries TRBV7-8 and TRBJ2-5; 9 bases line up with TRBD2. Germline V gives CDR1 SGHVS, CDR2 FQNEAQ. The junction had 8 bases not matched to a gene; V was cut back by 7 bases and J by 2 bases. CDR3 size: 15 residues. The CDR3 coding sequence is TGTGCCAGCACCCTCCTAGCGGGGTTACAAGAGACCCAGTACTTC. Amino acid sequence: CASTLLAGLQETQYF.

This clonotype has ten or more counts. The V and J genes are TRBV30 and TRBJ2-1; 12 nucleotides match TRBD2. V lost 3 bases, J lost 8 bases, and 5 bases stayed unmatched. The germline V gene encodes CDR1 GTSNPN and CDR2 SVGIG (reference sequence). This CDR3 has 14 amino acids. In nucleotides, the CDR3 is TGTGCCTGGAGCCCCACTAGCGGGGGGCATGAGCAGTTCTTC. Its protein product is CAWSPTSGGHEQFF.

J is TRBJ2-2 and V is TRBV12-3 or TRBV12-4; the D gene is possibly TRBD2 (6 bases). The V and J ends lost 6 bases and 3 bases respectively, with 14 bases between them. There are 15 residues in the CDR3. The CDR3 DNA follows: TGTGCCAGCAGCTCCCTGGGCGGGGACACCGGGGAGCTGTTTTTT. Translation gives CASSSLGGDTGELFF.

This clonotype showed up just a few times. The V call is TRBV12-3 or TRBV12-4, the J call TRBJ2-7; a possible D gene is TRBD1 (6 bases). CDR3 length: 11 residues. Deletions cut 6 bases from V and 7 bases from J, with 10 bases between. The CDR3: CASSFQGEQYF. DNA of the CDR3: TGTGCCAGCAGCTTCCAGGGGGAGCAGTACTTC.

This clonotype occurred many times. The chain recombines TRBV13 with TRBJ2-2; D gene ambiguous. The CDR3 is made up of 14 amino acids. CDR1 PRHDT and CDR2 FYEKMQ come from the germline V gene (reference sequence). The V gene lost 1 base and the J gene lost 4 bases, with 7 bases spanning the gap. The CDR3 loop is CASSLVGLTGELFF. The CDR3, as DNA: TGTGCCAGCAGCTTAGTAGGCCTCACCGGGGAGCTGTTTTTT. Full variable domain (missing parts from reference TRBV13 and TRBJ2-2): AAGVIQSPRHLIKEKRETATLKCYPIPRHDTVYWYQQGPGQDPQFLISFYEKMQSDKGSIPDRFSAQQFSDYHSELNMSSLELGDSALYFCASSLVGLTGELFFGEGSRLTVL.

A few counts support this clonotype. The V and J genes are TRBV7-9 and TRBJ2-7; D is possibly TRBD2 (6 bases). The germline V gene has CDR1 SEHNR and CDR2 FQNEAQ (reference sequence). The V gene lost 5 bases and the J gene lost 0 bases, with 14 bases spanning the gap. The CDR3 spans 15 residues. CDR3 nucleotides: TGTGCCAGCAGCCCCGCGGGACGAGCCTCCTACGAGCAGTACTTC. As protein: CASSPAGRASYEQYF. The full variable domain, with the rest looked up from reference TRBV7-9 and TRBJ2-7, is DTGVSQNPRHKITKRGQNVTFRCDPISEHNRLYWYRQTLGQGPEFLTYFQNEAQLEKSRLLSDRFSAERPKGSFSTLEIQRTEQGDSAMYLCASSPAGRASYEQYFGPGTRLTVT.

This clonotype was observed at least ten times. The chain is built from TRBV5-4 and TRBJ2-7; D is ambiguous. The CDR3 has 13 residues. Germline V gene sequence: CDR1 SGHNT, CDR2 YYREEE (reference sequence). V dropped 2 bases and J dropped 2 bases, with 8 bases sitting between them. Here the CDR3 DNA reads TGTGCCAGCAGCTTTGGTCCCCCCTACGAGCAGTACTTC. Its protein product is CASSFGPPYEQYF.

The chain recombines TRBV28 with TRBJ2-7; D unresolved. With 2 bases removed from V and 2 bases from J, the gap between germline ends came to 13 bases. The CDR3 sequence is 15 residues long. CDR1 MDHEN and CDR2 SYDVKM come from the germline V gene. The DNA of the CDR3 is TGTGCCAGCAGTTTACTCCCCGCAGCAGCCTACGAGCAGTACTTC. Translation: CASSLLPAAAYEQYF.

This clonotype was recorded at least ten times. The chain joins TRBV7-9 to TRBJ2-3; TRBD2 matches 8 bases. This CDR3 region has 22 residues. J lost 0 bases, V lost 5 bases, and 25 bases had no gene match. Germline CDR1 SEHNR, CDR2 FQNEAQ (reference sequence). CDR3 loop: CASSPRGLVPTATRASTDTQYF. The CDR3, as DNA: TGTGCCAGCAGCCCTAGGGGACTAGTACCGACGGCGACCCGTGCTAGCACAGATACGCAGTATTTT.

The chain is built from TRBV9 and TRBJ1-3, with D tentatively TRBD1 (6 bases). The CDR3 sequence is 17 residues long. From germline, CDR1 is SGDLS and CDR2 YYNGEE. Trimming took 0 bases from V and 2 from J, leaving 15 bases between them. Here the CDR3 DNA reads TGTGCCAGCAGCGTAGTAGAGGGGACAAACCCTGGAAACACCATATATTTT. Amino acid sequence: CASSVVEGTNPGNTIYF. The whole variable domain, filled in from reference TRBV9 and TRBJ1-3, reads DSGVTQTPKHLITATGQRVTLRCSPRSGDLSVYWYQQSLDQGLQFLIQYYNGEERAKGNILERFSAQQFPDLHSELNLSSLELGDSALYFCASSVVEGTNPGNTIYFGEGSWLTVV.

This chain joins TRBV19 and TRBJ2-1, with D maybe TRBD2 (6 bases). CDR1 is LNHDA and CDR2 is SQIVND in the germline V gene (reference sequence). Trimming removed 1 base at V and 2 bases at J, with 9 bases between. The CDR3 is made up of 15 amino acids. The CDR3 DNA follows: TGTGCCAGTAGTATAGGCGGGGCCACCTACAATGAGCAGTTCTTC. This sequence encodes CASSIGGATYNEQFF.

This clonotype showed up many times. The J gene is TRBJ2-7, the V gene TRBV28, with TRBD1 matching 11 bases. CDR1 is MDHEN, CDR2 SYDVKM, per germline. V lost 5 bases and J lost 7; bases outside the gene matches: 4. This CDR3 region has 13 residues. In nucleotides, the CDR3 is TGTGCCAGCAGTGGACAGGGGGCGCGAGAGCAGTACTTC. Its protein product is CASSGQGAREQYF.

This clonotype showed up many times. The V and J genes are TRBV19 and TRBJ2-7, with 7 bases matching TRBD1. The CDR3 runs to 13 residues. Germline V CDR1 and CDR2: LNHDA, SQIVND (reference sequence). Trimming took 7 bases from V and 3 from J; bases not matched to a gene: 6. The CDR3 nucleotides read TGTGCCAGTAAAAGAACAGGGGACTACGAGCAGTACTTC. It is translated as CASKRTGDYEQYF.

There are many counts of this clonotype. This chain uses TRBV20-1 with TRBJ2-4; D remains unclear. Trimming cost V 4 bases and J 4 bases, with 11 bases left between them. Germline V gene lookup returns CDR1 DFQATT and CDR2 SNEGSKA (reference sequence). The CDR3 has 13 residues. The CDR3, as DNA: TGCAGTGCTACCCAGGACGGTAAAAACATTCAGTACTTC. Its protein product is CSATQDGKNIQYF.

Concerning this clonotype: It may be a read error: a sequence one base away is much more abundant. The CDR3 reads CASSQATGLFEAFF. In nucleotides, the CDR3 is TGCGCCAGCAGCCAGGCGACAGGTCTCTTCGAAGCTTTCTTT. The rearrangement links TRBV4-3 to TRBJ1-1; a weak D match, TRBD1 (6 bases). V shed 3 bases and J shed 8 bases, with 16 bases lying between them. The CDR3 has 14 amino acids. Looked up from germline, CDR1 is LGHNA and CDR2 is YSLEER.

This clonotype has a count of ten or more. This chain connects TRBV30 to TRBJ2-3; no clear D gene. The V gene's germline CDR1 is GTSNPN and CDR2 SVGIG (reference sequence). V lost 3 bases, J lost 3 bases, and 10 bases lay in between. CDR3 length equals 13 residues. Written as DNA, the CDR3 is TGTGCCTGGAGAACTGAGGTTACAGATACGCAGTATTTT. This codes for CAWRTEVTDTQYF.